The sequence of this TCR beta chain was determined in a study of T cell repertoires in cytomegalovirus infection. V shed 3 bases, J shed 0 bases, and the junction held 8 bases outside the gene matches. Germline loops: CDR1 DFQATT, CDR2 SNEGSKA (reference sequence). The CDR3 loop spans 16 amino acids. Remarks on this clonotype: What it binds is not known.

Study-level findings and limits: The study found HLA-C-restricted CMV-specific TCR beta clonotypes dominating the ex vivo response.

TCRdb re-called the reads through MiXCR, storing one row per CDR3 protein. Of 100,000 to 150,000 distinct CDR3 sequences listed, under 30% were seen once; the top ten hold roughly 35%. The source of this sequence is a human donor in good health (CMV status not recorded). Some clones in this sample may be carry-over from other donors' samples. This chain joins TRBV20-1 and TRBJ2-1; 7 bases map to TRBD2. Material: PBMCs, sequenced either directly or after in vitro stimulation (not recorded which). The DNA of the CDR3 is TGCAGTGCTAGGGCTAGCGGCCAGAGCTCCTACAATGAGCAGTTCTTC. Amino acids: CSARASGQSSYNEQFF.